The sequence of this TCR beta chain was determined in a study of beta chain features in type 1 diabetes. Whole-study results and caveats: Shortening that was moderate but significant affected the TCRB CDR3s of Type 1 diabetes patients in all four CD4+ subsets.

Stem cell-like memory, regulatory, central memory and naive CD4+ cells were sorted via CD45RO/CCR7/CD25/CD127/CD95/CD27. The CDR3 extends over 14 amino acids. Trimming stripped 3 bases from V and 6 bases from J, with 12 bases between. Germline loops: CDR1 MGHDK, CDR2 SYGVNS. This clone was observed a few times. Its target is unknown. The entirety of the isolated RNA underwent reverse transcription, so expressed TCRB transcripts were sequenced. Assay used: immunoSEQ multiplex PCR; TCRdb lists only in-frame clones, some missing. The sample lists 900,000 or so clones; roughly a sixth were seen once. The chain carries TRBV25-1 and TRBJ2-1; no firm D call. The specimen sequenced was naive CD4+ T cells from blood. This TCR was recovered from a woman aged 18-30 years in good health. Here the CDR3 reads CASSDPRSVNEQFF. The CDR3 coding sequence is TGTGCCAGCAGTGACCCGCGGAGTGTCAATGAGCAGTTCTTC.